The source of this TCR beta chain is a study of human T cells and chemical hapten exposure (dated by TCRdb to about 2021). As for the study more broadly: For sensitization, 2% DPC in acetone was applied to a 2 cm by 2 cm area of upper inner arm skin. Patch tests used Finn chambers with 0.01% DPC on the upper back, scored after 6 days by International Contact Dermatitis Research Group standards. Blood for TCR sequencing was provided by twenty-nine alopecia patients at one to four time points (pre-sensitization, 2, 6 and 24 weeks). This study followed changes in the peripheral blood TCR repertoire in vivo during primary and secondary sensitization of alopecia patients to the hapten diphenylcyclopropenone (DPC). Libraries were pooled for sequencing, and per-sample TCR yields varied mainly because of small differences in library volumes within the pool. The mostly female patient cohort included alopecia areata with under or over 50% scalp involvement, alopecia totalis and alopecia universalis. Weekly therapeutic DPC doses were additionally applied to the scalp of patients throughout the roughly 25-week study period. Blood samples were taken from patients before sensitization (week 0) and then at 2, 6 and about 24 weeks after DPC sensitization. What the authors observed across the whole study: The number of PT1 expanded TCRs positively correlated with patch test score, significant at thresholds 8, 16 and 32 but not 4. Compared with pre-sensitization or healthy control sets, expanded TCRs formed significantly more large CDR3 similarity clusters, which is consistent with antigen-driven responses. Repeated subsampling changed both the strength of the expansion versus patch-test correlation and the threshold at which the correlation became significant. All patients had alopecia, a presumed autoimmune disease, so their immune response might differ from that of healthy individuals. No change with DPC sensitization was found in the number of TCRs above 1 in 1000 frequency, and no evidence of global repertoire structure alterations was found.

Ten or more counts support this clonotype. The clone's antigen remains unknown. Base qualities are not at hand, and no much larger clone is one base apart. Trimming at the junction amounts to 6 bases on V and 6 bases on J, and the germline ends lie 17 bases apart. CDR1 and CDR2, per the germline V gene, are MDHEN and SYDVKM. Taken from cysteine to phenylalanine, the CDR3 has 14 residues. Just the 42-base CDR3 DNA is kept, in frame starting at base 1. The sample's time point label, in plain terms: pre-sensitization, week 0. The meaning of the sample's treatment or condition label: therapeutic diphenylcyclopropenone sensitization with weekly scalp DPC. At each patch-test visit, blood was drawn before the patch test was applied. Patients were eligible if aged 18 to 70, diagnosed with alopecia and judged suitable for DPC therapy, and pregnant patients were excluded. Total RNA was extracted from unfractionated whole blood collected in Tempus Blood RNA tubes.

To prepare the library, RACE was applied. TCRdb shows the sequencer as NextSeq 500. Library preparation attached unique molecular identifiers to individual cDNA molecules for quantitative, reproducible TCR counting. Each blood RNA sample was used to sequence both TCR alpha and TCR beta chains. The original methods were these. The median number of TCRs per sample was around 100,000, ranging from about 20,000 to 700,000. V, J and CDR3 annotation of the TCR reads was performed with the Decombinator software suite. For PS versus PT1 abundance plots, all samples were subsampled to the same number of TCRs (28,000). Expanded TCRs were defined as absent before sensitization and observed at least eight times at the 2-week time point. Using fastp trimming at Q25 and MiXCR clonotype assembly, TCRdb reanalyzed the public sequencing data and kept in-frame beta chains. When rows share a CDR3 protein, they turn into one entry using the most common DNA and genes. These V and J calls derive from TCRdb rather than the authors' analysis. The sample data list fewer than 60,000 distinct CDR3 sequences, and roughly 12% of these were observed just once. Roughly 4% of the sample lies in the top ten.

This receptor was taken from a woman in her thirties or forties with alopecia areata. Some clones in this sample may be carry-over from other donors' samples. This specimen consisted of whole blood, obtained in connection with sensitization to the hapten diphenylcyclopropenone (DPC). The chain couples TRBV28 to TRBJ1-1; no D segment can be confidently identified. The nucleotide sequence reads as follows: TGTGCCAGCAGCCCTGAGAGGCGGACCGCTGAAGCTTTCTTT. This yields the protein CASSPERRTAEAFF. Reference TRBV28 and TRBJ1-1 proteins supply the regions before and after the CDR3; the full variable domain is: DVKVTQSSRYLVKRTGEKVFLECVQDMDHENMFWYRQDPGLGLRLIYFSYDVKMKEKGDIPEGYSVSREKKERFSLILESASTNQTSMYLCASSPERRTAEAFFGQGTRLTVV.